This T cell receptor (beta chain) was recorded in a study of cytomegalovirus exposure and HLA in healthy donors. It was with 60 Vbeta and 13 Jbeta primers that the PCR ran. The method was immunoSEQ multiplex PCR; TCRdb's version includes in-frame clones alone and lacks a portion of them. The sample has about 140,000 clones; 70% to 90% are singletons. After removal of 4 bases from V and 10 bases from J, the junction contained 12 bases not matched to a gene. The germline V gene encodes CDR1 SGHRS and CDR2 YFSETQ. The CDR3 sequence is 14 residues long. The sample taken for sequencing was PBMCs. The receptor was isolated from a man aged 45-65 years in good health and CMV-seronegative. This chain uses TRBV5-1 with TRBJ1-1, with 8 bases lining up with TRBD1. CDR3 DNA sequence: TGCGCCAGCAGCCCTGAGGACAGGGTACTAGCAGCTTTCTTT. Its translation: CASSPEDRVLAAFF. The full variable domain, in which reference TRBV5-1 and TRBJ1-1 provide the parts outside the CDR3, is KAGVTQTPRYLIKTRGQQVTLSCSPISGHRSVSWYQQTPGQGLQFLFEYFSETQRNKGNFPGRFSGRQFSNSRSEMNVSTLELGDSALYLCASSPEDRVLAAFFGQGTRLTVV.